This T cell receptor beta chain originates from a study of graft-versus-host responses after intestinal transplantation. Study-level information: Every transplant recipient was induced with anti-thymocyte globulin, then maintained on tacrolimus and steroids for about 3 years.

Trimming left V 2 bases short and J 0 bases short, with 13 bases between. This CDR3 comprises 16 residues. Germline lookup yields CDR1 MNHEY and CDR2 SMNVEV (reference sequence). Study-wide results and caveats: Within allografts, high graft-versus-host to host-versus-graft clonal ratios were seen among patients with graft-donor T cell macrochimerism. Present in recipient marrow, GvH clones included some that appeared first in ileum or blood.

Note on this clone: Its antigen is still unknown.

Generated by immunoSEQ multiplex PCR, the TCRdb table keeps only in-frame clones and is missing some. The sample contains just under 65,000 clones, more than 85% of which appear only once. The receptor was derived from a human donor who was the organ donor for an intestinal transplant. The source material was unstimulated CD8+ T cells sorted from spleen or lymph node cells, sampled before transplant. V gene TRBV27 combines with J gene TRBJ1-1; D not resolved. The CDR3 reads CASSLGGIGVNTEAFF. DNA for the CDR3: TGTGCCAGCAGTTTAGGAGGGATCGGTGTGAACACTGAAGCTTTCTTT.